The 13 T cell receptor beta chains below all came from one sample that was sequenced in a study of blood T cell repertoires in COVID-19. Profiling relied on immunoSEQ multiplex PCR, and the TCRdb table lists in-frame clones only, not all of them. The sample consists of some 67,000 clones, roughly 88% of them appearing once. The sequenced sample consisted of peripheral blood. The receptors derive from an older woman with acute or convalescent COVID-19.

This sequence joins TRBV7-9 and TRBJ1-1; maybe TRBD1 (5 bases). The CDR3 extends over 14 amino acids. Germline V lookup: CDR1 SEHNR, CDR2 FQNEAQ (reference sequence). V lost 5 bases and J lost 1, with 11 bases in between. Here the CDR3 DNA reads TGTGCCAGCAGCCAGGGATTTTCGAACACTGAAGCTTTCTTT. It yields the protein CASSQGFSNTEAFF.

The chain uses TRBV14 and TRBJ2-1, with D perhaps TRBD2 (5 bases). CDR1 is SGHDN and CDR2 is FVKESK in the germline V gene. The CDR3 loop spans 18 amino acids. V dropped 2 bases and J dropped 5 bases, with 22 bases sitting between them. The CDR3 spells CASSQRVLEGLGDNEQFF. CDR3 coding DNA: TGTGCCAGCAGCCAACGGGTCCTAGAGGGTCTCGGGGACAATGAGCAGTTCTTC.

This chain joins TRBV12-5 and TRBJ1-3, with 12 bases fitting TRBD1. After removal of 9 bases from V and 4 bases from J, the junction contained 4 bases not matched to a gene. In germline, CDR1 is LGHNT, CDR2 FRNRAP. CDR3 length: 14 amino acids. CDR3: CASRDRGPGNTIYF. The DNA for the CDR3 is TGTGCTAGCCGGGACAGGGGGCCGGGAAACACCATATATTTT.

This clone was counted a single time. As DNA, the CDR3 is TGTGCCAGCAGTTACGCCAGGGGTAGCGAGCAGTACGTC. Protein sequence: CASSYARGSEQYV. This chain uses TRBV6-5 with TRBJ2-7, with D perhaps matching TRBD1 (6 bases). The CDR3 totals 13 residues. The V gene's germline CDR1 is MNHEY and CDR2 SVGAGI. The V end lost 2 bases, the J end lost 6 bases, and 11 bases lay between the germline ends.

The chain employs TRBV19 and TRBJ2-5, with 7 bases aligning to TRBD2. V was pared by 6 bases and J by 0 bases, with 7 bases of the junction left unmatched. The CDR3 totals 15 residues. The germline CDR1 and CDR2 sequences are LNHDA and SQIVND (reference sequence). CDR3 protein: CASSPGGGNQETQYF. CDR3 DNA: TGTGCCAGTAGCCCTGGCGGGGGAAACCAAGAGACCCAGTACTTC.

This chain joins TRBV28 and TRBJ1-1, with 10 positions matching TRBD1. This CDR3 has 15 residues. Looked up from germline, CDR1 is MDHEN and CDR2 is SYDVKM. V trimming: 2 bases; J trimming: 3 bases; junction bases outside the gene matches: 3. CDR3 region: CASSLEGTGDTEAFF. The DNA of the CDR3 is TGTGCCAGCAGTTTAGAGGGGACAGGGGACACTGAAGCTTTCTTT.

The chain joins TRBV6-5 to TRBJ2-1; D remains ambiguous. Germline V gives CDR1 MNHEY, CDR2 SVGAGI. The V and J ends lost 2 bases and 5 bases respectively, with 13 bases between them. The length of the CDR3 is 15 residues. Written as DNA, the CDR3 is TGTGCCAGCAGTTACCCCATAGTATTCCACAATGAGCAGTTCTTC. Translating it yields CASSYPIVFHNEQFF.

This clone showed up just once. V gene TRBV12-5 combines with J gene TRBJ2-5; TRBD1 matches 8 bases. Germline-derived CDR1 and CDR2 are LGHNT and FRNRAP. J lost 5 bases, V lost 4 bases, and 6 bases had no gene match. The CDR3 is made up of 14 amino acids. This chain's CDR3 is CASGSPRTGETQYF. Written as DNA, the CDR3 is TGTGCTAGTGGTTCTCCTCGGACAGGGGAGACCCAGTACTTC.

The rearrangement uses TRBV18 and TRBJ1-1, with no clear D. The CDR3 has 14 amino acids. Trimming stripped 4 bases from V and 0 bases from J, with 9 bases between. CDR1 and CDR2 (germline): KGHSH, LQKENI. CDR3: CASSRRVVNTEAFF. Here the CDR3 DNA reads TGTGCCAGCTCACGGAGAGTTGTGAACACTGAAGCTTTCTTT.

The chain links TRBV3-1 (or the pseudogene TRBV3-2) to TRBJ2-1, with 8 bases that match TRBD2. The germline gives CDR1 LGHDT, CDR2 YNNKEL (reference sequence). The V gene end was trimmed by 4 bases and the J gene end by 7 bases; junction bases not matched to a gene: 9. This CDR3 has 15 residues. DNA of the CDR3: TGTGCCAGCAGCCCCCGGGGGGGGCGCATGAATGAGCAGTTCTTC. Amino acid sequence: CASSPRGGRMNEQFF.

This clone was found a few times. This chain uses TRBV10-2 with TRBJ1-1, with D uncertain. Germline V gene sequence: CDR1 WSHSY, CDR2 SAAADI. The CDR3 totals 12 residues. V was shortened by 5 bases and J by 1 base, with 5 bases between the two germline ends. CDR3 sequence (DNA): TGCGCCAGCAGTCTTAGGAACACTGAAGCTTTCTTT. It encodes CASSLRNTEAFF.

The V gene is TRBV28, the J gene TRBJ1-1; D possibly corresponds to TRBD1 (5 bases). The CDR3 has 13 amino acids. Per germline, CDR1 MDHEN and CDR2 SYDVKM. The V end lost 7 bases, the J end lost 0 bases, and 9 bases lay between the germline ends. CDR3 protein: CASIRGLNTEAFF. As DNA, the CDR3 is TGTGCCAGCATAAGGGGCTTGAACACTGAAGCTTTCTTT.

This rearrangement joins TRBV6-5 to TRBJ2-5; 10 bases fit TRBD1. Trimming removed 2 bases from V and 4 bases from J; junction bases left unmatched: 1. CDR3 length: 14 amino acids. Germline CDR1 MNHEY, CDR2 SVGAGI. CDR3: CASSYDRGRETQYF. The DNA for the CDR3 is TGTGCCAGCAGTTACGACAGGGGGCGAGAGACCCAGTACTTC.